A single sample gave rise to the 12 T cell receptor beta chains below, sequenced in a study of identical twins. TCRdb recomputed calls from the 5' RACE reads with MiXCR, one row per CDR3 protein. This table holds some 630,000 distinct CDR3 sequences, roughly 7.2% found once. These data also featured in a second study, about yellow fever vaccine responses in identical twins.

The sequenced sample was PBMCs. These receptors were taken from a woman between 18 and 30 years old in good health.

The chain is built from TRBV19 and TRBJ2-6; the match to TRBD1 covers 11 bases. The trim removed 2 bases at V and 1 base at J, leaving 4 bases unmatched. CDR3 length: 18 residues. Germline CDR1 is LNHDA and CDR2 is SQIVND (reference sequence). CDR3 loop: CASSIPGTGGSGANVLTF. DNA for the CDR3: TGTGCCAGTAGTATACCGGGGACAGGGGGTTCTGGGGCCAACGTCCTGACTTTC.

This clonotype was picked up many times. The chain employs TRBV12-3 or TRBV12-4 and TRBJ2-2; 7 bases agree with TRBD2. Trimming removed 3 bases from V and 0 bases from J; junction bases left unmatched: 4. The CDR3 is made up of 16 amino acids. CDR3 in DNA: TGTGCCAGCAGTTTCCGGGGGGAAGCGAACACCGGGGAGCTGTTTTTT. The encoded protein is CASSFRGEANTGELFF.

The table lists this clonotype with a few counts. The rearrangement uses TRBV5-1 and TRBJ2-5, with 9 bases matching TRBD2. Trimming took 4 bases from V and 4 from J; bases not matched to a gene: 5. Germline CDR1 is SGHRS and CDR2 is YFSETQ. CDR3 length: 14 amino acids. The CDR3 sequence is CASSATSGRETQYF. The CDR3 DNA reads TGCGCCAGCAGCGCCACTAGCGGGCGAGAGACCCAGTACTTC.

V usage is TRBV10-3 and J usage is TRBJ2-7; TRBD1 matches at 11 bases. CDR1 is ENHRY and CDR2 is SYGVKD in the germline V gene. The CDR3 loop spans 14 amino acids. V gave up 6 bases and J gave up 1 base; unmatched junction bases: 2. This CDR3 is CAIRGDRGSYEQYF. The CDR3 DNA follows: TGTGCCATCAGGGGGGACAGGGGGTCCTACGAGCAGTACTTC.

There are many counts of this clonotype. The rearrangement links TRBV29-1 to TRBJ2-3, with 9 bases that match TRBD2. The germline gives CDR1 SQVTM, CDR2 ANQGSEA. With 7 bases clipped from V and 3 bases from J, the junction kept 5 bases outside the gene matches. This CDR3 contains 13 residues. The CDR3 sequence: CSGSGLATDTQYF. The CDR3 bases are TGCAGCGGCTCGGGACTAGCAACAGATACGCAGTATTTT.

Only a few counts were recorded for this clonotype. The chain joins TRBV5-5 to TRBJ2-1; tentative D call: TRBD2 (5 bases). The V end was cut by 0 bases, the J end by 15 bases, with 13 bases between. The CDR3 sequence is 12 residues long. Germline V CDR1 and CDR2: SGHKS, YYEKEE (reference sequence). This CDR3 is CASSLAEETPFF. The CDR3 region has the DNA TGTGCCAGCAGCTTGGCGGAGGAAACCCCGTTCTTC.

This clonotype was picked up a small number of times. The V gene is TRBV20-1, the J gene TRBJ2-5; TRBD2 agrees at 7 bases. With 0 bases clipped from V and 2 bases from J, the junction kept 9 bases outside the gene matches. The CDR3 contains 16 residues. Germline CDR1 reads DFQATT; CDR2 reads SNEGSKA (reference sequence). CDR3 sequence (DNA): TGCAGTGCTAGAGAACAAGCGGGACTACTACAAGAGACCCAGTACTTC. It is translated as CSAREQAGLLQETQYF.

In this sample, this clonotype turned up a few times. CDR3 in amino acids: CASSQDSAAALANYGYTF. The CDR3 DNA sequence: TGTGCCAGCAGCCAAGATAGTGCCGCAGCCTTAGCTAACTATGGCTACACCTTC. The genes are TRBV14 and TRBJ1-2; D is ambiguous. CDR1 and CDR2 (germline): SGHDN, FVKESK. V lost 0 bases to trimming and J lost 0 bases, with 17 bases between them. The CDR3 loop spans 18 amino acids.

V is TRBV28 and J is TRBJ1-1, with a tentative D call TRBD1 (5 bases). V lost 3 bases to trimming and J lost 3 bases, with 11 bases between them. The CDR3 runs to 14 residues. The germline V gene has CDR1 MDHEN and CDR2 SYDVKM. DNA of the CDR3: TGTGCCAGCAGTTTCCAGGGACTGCACACTGAAGCTTTCTTT. It translates to CASSFQGLHTEAFF.

This clonotype appeared a few times. This chain links TRBV6-5 with TRBJ2-7; unclear D gene. The CDR3 sequence is 13 residues long. Germline V gene lookup returns CDR1 MNHEY and CDR2 SVGAGI. The V gene lost 2 bases and the J gene lost 6 bases, with 11 bases spanning the gap. The CDR3 loop is CASSYGPGGEQYV. The DNA for the CDR3 is TGTGCCAGCAGTTACGGGCCGGGCGGCGAGCAGTACGTC.

DNA of the CDR3: TGTGCCAGCAGTCTTAGACAGGATGGCTACGAGCAGTACTTC. It yields the protein CASSLRQDGYEQYF. The rearrangement links TRBV6-1 to TRBJ2-7; D may be TRBD1 (6 bases). This CDR3 is 14 amino acids long. Germline V gives CDR1 MNHNS, CDR2 SASEGT. V lost 5 bases and J 3 bases, leaving 14 bases between the germline ends.

This clonotype was seen many times. CDR3: CSATSSQGHPQETQYF. CDR3 nucleotide sequence: TGCAGTGCTACCAGCTCCCAGGGACACCCCCAAGAGACCCAGTACTTC. The J gene is TRBJ2-5, the V gene TRBV20-1, with a weak D call TRBD1 (6 bases). Germline V gene lookup returns CDR1 DFQATT and CDR2 SNEGSKA (reference sequence). CDR3 length equals 16 residues. V gave up 4 bases and J gave up 1 base, with 19 bases separating them.